This T cell receptor (beta chain) stems from a study of identical twins. The donors were all healthy and Caucasian. Whole-study findings and limits: Out-of-frame alpha sequences shared between twins exhibited an excess of low generation probability.

Only a few counts were recorded for this clonotype. Its antigen is as yet unknown. The CDR3 loop spans 13 amino acids. The germline V gene has CDR1 SGHVS and CDR2 FNYEAQ. Trimming cost V 7 bases and J 4 bases, with 13 bases left between them. TCRdb itself ran the 5' RACE reads through MiXCR, one entry per CDR3 protein. The table includes 450,000 or so distinct CDR3 sequences, over 12% detected once. In addition, the sample was reused for a study of yellow fever vaccine responses in identical twins.

This clonotype was sampled from a young woman in good health. The chain combines TRBV7-6 with TRBJ1-1, with D perhaps TRBD1 (5 bases). The material sequenced was CD4+ T cells sorted from blood. The CDR3 DNA sequence: TGTGCCAGCACCCGCGGGCAGGGCACTGAAGCTTTCTTT. This sequence encodes CASTRGQGTEAFF. The variable domain in full, with the rest retrieved from reference TRBV7-6 and TRBJ1-1, is GAGVSQSPRYKVTKRGQDVALRCDPISGHVSLYWYRQALGQGPEFLTYFNYEAQQDKSGLPNDRFSAERPEGSISTLTIQRTEQRDSAMYRCASTRGQGTEAFFGQGTRLTVV.